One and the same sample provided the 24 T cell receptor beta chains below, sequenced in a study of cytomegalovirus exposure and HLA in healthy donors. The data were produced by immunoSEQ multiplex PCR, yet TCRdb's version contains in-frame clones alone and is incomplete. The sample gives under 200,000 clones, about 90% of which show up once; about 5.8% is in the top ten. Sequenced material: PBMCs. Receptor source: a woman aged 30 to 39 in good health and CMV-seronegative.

The CDR3 coding sequence is TGTGCCAGCAGCTTTTGGGACAGGCAGGCGGATACGCAGTATTTT. Protein product: CASSFWDRQADTQYF. The chain couples TRBV7-9 to TRBJ2-3; 8 bases agree with TRBD1. J was trimmed by 6 bases and V by 3 bases; bases with no gene match: 8. The CDR3 runs to 15 residues. Germline lookup yields CDR1 SEHNR and CDR2 FQNEAQ (reference sequence). The full variable domain, with the rest looked up from reference TRBV7-9 and TRBJ2-3, is DTGVSQNPRHKITKRGQNVTFRCDPISEHNRLYWYRQTLGQGPEFLTYFQNEAQLEKSRLLSDRFSAERPKGSFSTLEIQRTEQGDSAMYLCASSFWDRQADTQYFGPGTRLTVL.

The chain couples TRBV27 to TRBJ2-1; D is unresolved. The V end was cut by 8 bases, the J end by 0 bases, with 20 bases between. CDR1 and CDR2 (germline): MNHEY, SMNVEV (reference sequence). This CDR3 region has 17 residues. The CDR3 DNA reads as TGTGCCAGCCGACCCTACCCAGCACCGAGCTCCTACAATGAGCAGTTCTTC. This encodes CASRPYPAPSSYNEQFF.

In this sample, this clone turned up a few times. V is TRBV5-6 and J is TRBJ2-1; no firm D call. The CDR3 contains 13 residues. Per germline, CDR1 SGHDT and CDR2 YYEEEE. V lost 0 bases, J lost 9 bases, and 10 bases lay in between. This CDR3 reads CASSLALLAEQFF. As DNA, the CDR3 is TGTGCCAGCAGCTTGGCTCTCCTGGCTGAGCAGTTCTTC.

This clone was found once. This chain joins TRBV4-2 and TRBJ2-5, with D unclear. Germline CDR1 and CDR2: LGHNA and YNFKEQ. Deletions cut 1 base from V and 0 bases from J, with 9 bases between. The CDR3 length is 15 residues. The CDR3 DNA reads TGTGCCAGCAGCCAAGGCCTTGGGTACCAAGAGACCCAGTACTTC. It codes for CASSQGLGYQETQYF.

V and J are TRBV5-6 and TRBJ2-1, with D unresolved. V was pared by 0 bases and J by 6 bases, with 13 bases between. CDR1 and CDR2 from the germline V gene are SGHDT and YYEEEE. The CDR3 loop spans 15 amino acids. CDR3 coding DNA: TGTGCCAGCAGCTTGGTCAGAGGAAAGAGCAATGAGCAGTTCTTC. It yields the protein CASSLVRGKSNEQFF.

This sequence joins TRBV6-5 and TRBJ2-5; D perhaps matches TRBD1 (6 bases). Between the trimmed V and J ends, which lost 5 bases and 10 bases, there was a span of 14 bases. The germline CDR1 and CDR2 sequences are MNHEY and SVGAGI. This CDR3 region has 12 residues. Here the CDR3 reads CASSKNRVDQYF. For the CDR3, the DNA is TGTGCCAGCAGTAAAAACAGGGTGGACCAGTACTTC.

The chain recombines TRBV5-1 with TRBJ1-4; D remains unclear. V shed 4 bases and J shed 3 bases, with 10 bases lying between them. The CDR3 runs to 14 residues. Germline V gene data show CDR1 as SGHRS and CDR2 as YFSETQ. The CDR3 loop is CASSLVGANEKLFF. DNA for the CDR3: TGCGCCAGCAGCCTGGTCGGGGCTAATGAAAAACTGTTTTTT.

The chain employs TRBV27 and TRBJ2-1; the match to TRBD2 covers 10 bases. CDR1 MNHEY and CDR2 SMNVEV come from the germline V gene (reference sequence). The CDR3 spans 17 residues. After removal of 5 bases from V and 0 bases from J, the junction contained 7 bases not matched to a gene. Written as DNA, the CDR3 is TGTGCCAGCAGTCCAGGACTAGCGGTTAGCTCCTACAATGAGCAGTTCTTC. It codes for CASSPGLAVSSYNEQFF.

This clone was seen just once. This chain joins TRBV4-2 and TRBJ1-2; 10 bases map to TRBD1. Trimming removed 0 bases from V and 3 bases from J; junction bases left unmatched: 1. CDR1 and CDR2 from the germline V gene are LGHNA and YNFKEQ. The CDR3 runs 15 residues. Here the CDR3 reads CASSQETGGDYGYTF. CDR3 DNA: TGTGCCAGCAGCCAAGAGACAGGGGGCGACTATGGCTACACCTTC.

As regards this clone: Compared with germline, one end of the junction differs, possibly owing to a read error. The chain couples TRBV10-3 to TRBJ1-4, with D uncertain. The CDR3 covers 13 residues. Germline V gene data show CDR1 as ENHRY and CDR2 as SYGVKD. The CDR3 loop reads CAISESSSENLFF. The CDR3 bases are TGTGCCATCAGTGAGTCTAGCAGTGAAAACCTGTTTTTT.

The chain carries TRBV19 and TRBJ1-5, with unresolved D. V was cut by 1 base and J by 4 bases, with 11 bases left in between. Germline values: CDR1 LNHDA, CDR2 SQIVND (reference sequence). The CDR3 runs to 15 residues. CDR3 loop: CASSIVRRLNQPQHF. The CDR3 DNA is TGTGCCAGTAGTATAGTCCGAAGATTAAATCAGCCCCAGCATTTT.

For the CDR3, the DNA is TGTGCCAGCAGCACAAGACTAGCCTTTCAAGAGACCCAGTACTTC. Its translation: CASSTRLAFQETQYF. The chain recombines TRBV5-4 with TRBJ2-5; 7 bases are a match to TRBD2. The CDR3 contains 15 residues. Germline CDR1 is SGHNT and CDR2 is YYREEE (reference sequence). V dropped 4 bases and J dropped 2; count of bases not matched to a gene: 8.

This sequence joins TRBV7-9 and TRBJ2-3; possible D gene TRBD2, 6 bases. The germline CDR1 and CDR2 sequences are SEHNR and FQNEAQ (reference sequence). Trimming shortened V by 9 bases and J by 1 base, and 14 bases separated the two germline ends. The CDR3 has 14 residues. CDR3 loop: CASESREGTDTQYF. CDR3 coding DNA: TGTGCCAGTGAGTCAAGGGAGGGCACAGATACGCAGTATTTT.

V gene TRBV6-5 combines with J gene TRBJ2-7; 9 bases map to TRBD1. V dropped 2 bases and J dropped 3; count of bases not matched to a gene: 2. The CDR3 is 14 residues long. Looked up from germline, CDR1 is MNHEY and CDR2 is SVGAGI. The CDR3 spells CASSYGTGNYEQYF. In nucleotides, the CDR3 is TGTGCCAGCAGTTACGGGACAGGGAACTACGAGCAGTACTTC.

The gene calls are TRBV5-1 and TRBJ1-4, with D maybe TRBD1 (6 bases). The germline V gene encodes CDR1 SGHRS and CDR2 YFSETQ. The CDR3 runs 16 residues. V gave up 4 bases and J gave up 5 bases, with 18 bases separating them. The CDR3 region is CASSISSGGRNEKLFF. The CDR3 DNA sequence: TGCGCCAGCAGCATCTCTAGTGGGGGCAGGAATGAAAAACTGTTTTTT.

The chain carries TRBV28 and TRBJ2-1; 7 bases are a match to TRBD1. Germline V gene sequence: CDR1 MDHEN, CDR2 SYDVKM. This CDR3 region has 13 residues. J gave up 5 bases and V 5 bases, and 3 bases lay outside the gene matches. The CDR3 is CASSHRGNNEQFF. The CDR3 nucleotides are TGTGCCAGCAGTCACAGGGGTAACAATGAGCAGTTCTTC.

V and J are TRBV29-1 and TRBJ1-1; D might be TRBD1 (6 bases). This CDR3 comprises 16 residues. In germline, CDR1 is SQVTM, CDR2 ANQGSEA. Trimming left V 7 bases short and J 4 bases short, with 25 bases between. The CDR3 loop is CSAATHRARSGTEAFF. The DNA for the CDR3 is TGCAGCGCCGCAACCCACAGGGCCCGCTCGGGCACTGAAGCTTTCTTT. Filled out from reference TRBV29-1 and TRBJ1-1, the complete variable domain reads SAVISQKPSRDICQRGTSLTIQCQVDSQVTMMFWYRQQPGQSLTLIATANQGSEATYESGFVIDKFPISRPNLTFSTLTVSNMSPEDSSIYLCSAATHRARSGTEAFFGQGTRLTVV.

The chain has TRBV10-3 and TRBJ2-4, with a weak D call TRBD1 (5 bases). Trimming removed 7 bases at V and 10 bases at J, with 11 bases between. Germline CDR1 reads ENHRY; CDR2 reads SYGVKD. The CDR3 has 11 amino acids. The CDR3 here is CAIKGAGIQYF. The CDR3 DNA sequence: TGTGCCATCAAAGGGGCTGGGATTCAGTACTTC.

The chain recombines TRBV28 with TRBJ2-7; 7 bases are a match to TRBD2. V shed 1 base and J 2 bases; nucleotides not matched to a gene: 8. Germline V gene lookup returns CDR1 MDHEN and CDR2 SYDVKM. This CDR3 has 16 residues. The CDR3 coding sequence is TGTGCCAGCAGTTTATCGGGGGGACCGAATACCTACGAGCAGTACTTC. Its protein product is CASSLSGGPNTYEQYF.

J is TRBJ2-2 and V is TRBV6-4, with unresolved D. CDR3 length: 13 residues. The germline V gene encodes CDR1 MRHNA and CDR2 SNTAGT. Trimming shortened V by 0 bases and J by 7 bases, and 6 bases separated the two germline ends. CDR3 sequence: CASSDSESGELFF. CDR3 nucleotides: TGTGCCAGCAGTGACTCCGAAAGCGGGGAGCTGTTTTTT.

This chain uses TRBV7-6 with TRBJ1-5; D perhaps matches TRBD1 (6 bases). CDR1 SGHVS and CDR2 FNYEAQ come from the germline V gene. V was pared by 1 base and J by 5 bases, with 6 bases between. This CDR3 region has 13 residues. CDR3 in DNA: TGTGCCAGCAGCTTAGGGACAGATCAGCCCCAGCATTTT. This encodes CASSLGTDQPQHF.

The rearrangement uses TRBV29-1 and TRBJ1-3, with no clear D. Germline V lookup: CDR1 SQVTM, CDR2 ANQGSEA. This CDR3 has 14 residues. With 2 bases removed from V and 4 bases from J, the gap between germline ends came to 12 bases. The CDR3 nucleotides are TGCAGCGTTGAACCCTGGGAATCAGGAAACACCATATATTTT. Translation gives CSVEPWESGNTIYF.

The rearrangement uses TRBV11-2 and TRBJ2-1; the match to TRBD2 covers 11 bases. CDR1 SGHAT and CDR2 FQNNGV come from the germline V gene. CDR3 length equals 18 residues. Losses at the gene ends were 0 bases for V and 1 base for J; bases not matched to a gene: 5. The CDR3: CASSLEEGTSGSYNEQFF. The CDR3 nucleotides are TGTGCCAGCAGCTTAGAAGAGGGGACTAGCGGTTCCTACAATGAGCAGTTCTTC. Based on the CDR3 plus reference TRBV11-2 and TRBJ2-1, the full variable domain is EAGVAQSPRYKIIEKRQSVAFWCNPISGHATLYWYQQILGQGPKLLIQFQNNGVVDDSQLPKDRFSAERLKGVDSTLKIQPAKLEDSAVYLCASSLEEGTSGSYNEQFFGPGTRLTVL.

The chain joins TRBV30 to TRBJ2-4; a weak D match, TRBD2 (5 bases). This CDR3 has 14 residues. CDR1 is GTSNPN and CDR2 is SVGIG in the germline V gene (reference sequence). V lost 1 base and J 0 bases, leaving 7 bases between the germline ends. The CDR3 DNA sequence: TGTGCCTGGAGTGCCGGGGTAGCCAAAAACATTCAGTACTTC. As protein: CAWSAGVAKNIQYF.